Following are 16 T cell receptor beta chains from one sample sequenced in a study of blood T cell repertoires in COVID-19. Assay: immunoSEQ multiplex PCR; the TCRdb copy retains only in-frame clones and omits some. The table includes about 22,000 clones, more than 85% detected once. The material sequenced was peripheral blood. These receptors all stem from a woman between 65 and 79 years old with active COVID-19.

CDR3 nucleotides: TGCGCCAGCAGCCAGACTAGCGGGGGGACCCAGTACTTC. Protein sequence: CASSQTSGGTQYF. This chain uses TRBV4-1 with TRBJ2-5; 12 bases fit TRBD2. Per the germline V gene, CDR1 is MGHRA and CDR2 is YSYEKL. The CDR3 consists of 13 residues. With 3 bases clipped from V and 7 bases from J, the junction kept 0 bases outside the gene matches.

The chain joins TRBV6-2 or TRBV6-3 to TRBJ2-7; D gene ambiguous. There are 15 residues in the CDR3. CDR1 MNHEY and CDR2 SVGEGT come from the germline V gene. The V and J ends lost 0 bases and 2 bases respectively, with 11 bases between them. The CDR3 sequence is CASSYSMAAAYEQYF. The CDR3 DNA follows: TGTGCCAGCAGTTACTCAATGGCGGCAGCCTACGAGCAGTACTTC.

The rearrangement links TRBV19 to TRBJ1-2, with 7 bases matching TRBD1. CDR1 is LNHDA and CDR2 is SQIVND in the germline V gene (reference sequence). CDR3 length equals 13 residues. V was clipped by 6 bases and J by 5 bases; unmatched bases: 6. Here the CDR3 reads CASRWTGDYGYTF. As DNA, the CDR3 is TGTGCCAGTAGGTGGACAGGAGATTATGGCTACACCTTC.

The chain couples TRBV18 to TRBJ1-5; weak D call: TRBD1 (5 bases). In germline, CDR1 is KGHSH, CDR2 LQKENI. The ends were cut back, 6 bases at V and 3 bases at J, with 15 bases in the middle. This CDR3 contains 15 residues. CDR3 bases: TGTGCCAGCTCGGCGGACATTGAGCACAATCAGCCCCAGCATTTT. This codes for CASSADIEHNQPQHF.

The rearrangement joins TRBV6-2 or TRBV6-3 to TRBJ2-7, with 7 bases that match TRBD1. This CDR3 is 15 amino acids long. CDR1 is MNHEY and CDR2 is SVGEGT in the germline V gene. J was trimmed by 0 bases and V by 6 bases; bases with no gene match: 8. The chain's CDR3 is CASSPGTAPSYEQYF. The CDR3 DNA is TGTGCCAGCAGCCCCGGGACAGCACCCTCCTACGAGCAGTACTTC.

The chain has TRBV5-6 and TRBJ2-7, with TRBD1 matching over 7 bases. V shed 4 bases and J 3 bases; nucleotides not matched to a gene: 7. CDR3 size: 14 residues. Germline CDR1 and CDR2: SGHDT and YYEEEE. As DNA, the CDR3 is TGTGCCAGCAGCCGACAGGGTCACGGCTACGAGCAGTACTTC. The encoded protein is CASSRQGHGYEQYF.

This chain links TRBV29-1 with TRBJ1-1; D possibly corresponds to TRBD1 (6 bases). Germline V CDR1 and CDR2: SQVTM, ANQGSEA. There are 14 residues in the CDR3. Trimming removed 6 bases at V and 3 bases at J, with 17 bases between. Here the CDR3 DNA reads TGCAGCGTGAAAGGGGGGGTAGGGGACACTGAAGCTTTCTTT. As protein: CSVKGGVGDTEAFF.

This clone was detected once. The chain recombines TRBV28 with TRBJ1-2; TRBD1 matches at 8 bases. This CDR3 has 15 amino acids. V shed 9 bases, J shed 4 bases, and the junction held 13 bases outside the gene matches. The germline gives CDR1 MDHEN, CDR2 SYDVKM. CDR3 protein: CASLAPGQASYGYTF. DNA for the CDR3: TGTGCCAGTTTGGCTCCGGGACAGGCCTCCTATGGCTACACCTTC.

The chain employs TRBV9 and TRBJ2-3; weak D call: TRBD1 (7 bases). CDR3 length equals 14 residues. V lost 3 bases, J lost 7 bases, and 15 bases lay in between. Germline-derived CDR1 and CDR2 are SGDLS and YYNGEE. CDR3 bases: TGTGCCAGCAGCGCGGGGGACAGACCGAATACGCAGTATTTT. Protein product: CASSAGDRPNTQYF.

The J gene is TRBJ2-2, the V gene TRBV23-1; TRBD1 aligns across 9 bases. TRBV23-1 is an open reading frame, and its role is uncertain. V lost 2 bases to trimming and J lost 6 bases; unmatched junction nucleotides: 10. The CDR3 is made up of 17 amino acids. CDR3 residues: CASSQASGQGRAGELFF. The CDR3, as DNA: TGCGCCAGCAGTCAAGCATCGGGACAGGGAAGGGCCGGGGAGCTGTTTTTT.

This chain links TRBV11-2 with TRBJ1-4; D unclear. V shed 0 bases and J shed 8 bases, with 10 bases lying between them. This CDR3 comprises 14 residues. In germline, CDR1 is SGHAT, CDR2 FQNNGV. In DNA form, the CDR3 reads TGTGCCAGCAGCTTAGAGAGGGCACGAGAAAAACTGTTTTTT. Its translation: CASSLERAREKLFF.

The genes are TRBV24-1 and TRBJ2-7; 9 bases agree with TRBD1. Per the germline V gene, CDR1 is KGHDR and CDR2 is SFDVKD. The CDR3 runs to 15 residues. Trimming took 4 bases from V and 5 from J; bases not matched to a gene: 8. CDR3 DNA: TGTGCCACCAGTGAAGCGACAGGGGGAAGGAACGAGCAGTACTTC. Protein sequence: CATSEATGGRNEQYF.

The rearrangement uses TRBV18 and TRBJ2-1; D possibly corresponds to TRBD2 (6 bases). The germline V gene has CDR1 KGHSH and CDR2 LQKENI. Trimming took off 9 bases at V and 5 bases at J, with 38 bases between the two ends. CDR3 length equals 21 residues. The CDR3 protein is CASLLRTHFLGRLAHDNEQFF. The CDR3 coding sequence is TGTGCCAGTCTTCTCAGAACCCATTTCCTGGGCCGGCTAGCGCATGACAATGAGCAGTTCTTC.

The chain has TRBV7-8 and TRBJ2-3; 11 positions agree with TRBD2. V dropped 5 bases and J dropped 2; count of bases not matched to a gene: 9. This CDR3 is 17 amino acids long. From germline, CDR1 is SGHVS and CDR2 FQNEAQ. The CDR3 DNA follows: TGTGCCAGCAGCCCGCGGACTAGCGGGTACTTCACAGATACGCAGTATTTT. It yields the protein CASSPRTSGYFTDTQYF.

V and J are TRBV12-3 or TRBV12-4 and TRBJ1-6, with TRBD1 as a possible D gene (5 bases). The CDR3 has 13 amino acids. Trimming took 6 bases from V and 4 from J, leaving 7 bases between them. CDR3 coding DNA: TGTGCCAGCAGCACAGGTTATAATTCACCCCTCCACTTT. Its translation is CASSTGYNSPLHF.

J is TRBJ2-1 and V is TRBV2; D is perhaps TRBD2 (5 bases). Looked up from germline, CDR1 is SNHLY and CDR2 is FYNNEI. This CDR3 has 15 residues. V dropped 4 bases and J dropped 7 bases, with 17 bases sitting between them. The CDR3 spells CASSVESLTGNEQFF. For the CDR3, the DNA is TGTGCCAGCAGTGTCGAGTCCTTAACGGGGAATGAGCAGTTCTTC.